This T cell receptor beta chain is from a study of T cell changes during pregnancy in multiple sclerosis. Method: immunoSEQ multiplex PCR; TCRdb's copy keeps in-frame clones and lacks some. The sample comprises approximately 79,000 clones, 90% to 95% of which are singletons, and about 0.69% rests with the top ten. Germline CDR1 SNHLY, CDR2 FYNNEI. V was clipped by 6 bases and J by 7 bases; unmatched bases: 4. The CDR3 runs 13 residues. This clone has only a few counts. The specimen comprised peripheral blood, sampled in the second trimester of pregnancy. The receptor was derived from a female donor in good health, enrolled as a control in a pregnancy study. The rearrangement links TRBV2 to TRBJ1-5; 9 bases are a match to TRBD1. The CDR3 nucleotides read TGTGCCAGCAGGGGGACAGGGAGGCAGCCCCAGCATTTT. Amino acid sequence: CASRGTGRQPQHF. Variable domain in full (rest from reference TRBV2 and TRBJ1-5): EPEVTQTPSHQVTQMGQEVILRCVPISNHLYFYWYRQILGQKVEFLVSFYNNEISEKSEIFDDQFSVERPDGSNFTLKIRSTKLEDSAMYFCASRGTGRQPQHFGDGTRLSIL.